The T cell receptor (beta chain) under discussion was sequenced for a study of CD8+ T cells in alopecia areata. Whole-study results and caveats: Lesional scalp, notably in alopecia totalis/universalis, had clonality above that of normal scalp.

On this clone: The target antigen is unknown.

Sequencing used cDNA as its template, made by extracting RNA and reverse transcribing it. Method: immunoSEQ multiplex PCR; TCRdb's copy keeps in-frame clones and lacks some. This repertoire shows about 98,000 clones, roughly two fifths found once; its top ten account for roughly 0.79%. Alopecia areata patients provided lesional scalp punch biopsies and peripheral blood. This CDR3 is 15 amino acids long. Germline V gene lookup returns CDR1 SNHLY and CDR2 FYNNEI. Trimming cost V 2 bases and J 2 bases, with 12 bases left between them. The clonotype originates from a human donor with alopecia areata. The chain recombines TRBV2 with TRBJ2-5; tentative D call: TRBD2 (7 bases). The sample consisted of CD4+ T cells sorted from blood. This chain's CDR3 is CASSESRGGQETQYF. The CDR3 nucleotides are TGTGCCAGCAGTGAAAGCAGGGGAGGGCAAGAGACCCAGTACTTC.